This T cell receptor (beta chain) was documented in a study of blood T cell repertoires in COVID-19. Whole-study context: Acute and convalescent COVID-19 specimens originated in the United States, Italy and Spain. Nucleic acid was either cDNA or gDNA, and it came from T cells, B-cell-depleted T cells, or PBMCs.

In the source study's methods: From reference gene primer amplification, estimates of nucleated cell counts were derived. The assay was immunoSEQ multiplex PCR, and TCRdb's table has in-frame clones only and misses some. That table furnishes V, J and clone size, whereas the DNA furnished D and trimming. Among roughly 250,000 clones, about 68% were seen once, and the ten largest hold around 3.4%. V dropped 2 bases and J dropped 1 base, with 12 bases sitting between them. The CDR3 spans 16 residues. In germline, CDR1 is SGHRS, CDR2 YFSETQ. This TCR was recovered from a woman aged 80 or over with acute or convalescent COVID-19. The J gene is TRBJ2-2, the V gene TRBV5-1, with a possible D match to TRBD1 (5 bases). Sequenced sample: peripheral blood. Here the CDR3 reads CASSFGRDMNTGELFF. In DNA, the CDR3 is TGCGCCAGCAGCTTTGGCAGGGATATGAACACCGGGGAGCTGTTTTTT. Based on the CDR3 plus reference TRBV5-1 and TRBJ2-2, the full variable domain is KAGVTQTPRYLIKTRGQQVTLSCSPISGHRSVSWYQQTPGQGLQFLFEYFSETQRNKGNFPGRFSGRQFSNSRSEMNVSTLELGDSALYLCASSFGRDMNTGELFFGEGSRLTVL.